This T cell receptor (beta chain) was found in a study of blood T cell repertoires in COVID-19. Study as a whole: Italy, Spain and the United States were the sources of the convalescent and acute COVID-19 samples. T cells, B-cell-depleted T cells, or PBMCs supplied cDNA or gDNA.

As processed by the authors: Reference gene primer amplification yielded estimated nucleated cell counts. Sequencing used immunoSEQ multiplex PCR; TCRdb keeps in-frame clones, though not all of them. Clone size and the V and J calls come from that table; the DNA yielded D and trimming. The data hold under 150,000 clones, with approximately 80% observed a single time. This CDR3 has 18 residues. The ends lost 0 bases at V and 6 bases at J; junction bases unmatched: 12. Germline V CDR1 and CDR2: SGHRS, YFSETQ. Sequenced sample: peripheral blood. The TCR originated in a human donor in a cohort sampled during active COVID-19. V is TRBV5-1 and J is TRBJ2-2; 9 bases map to TRBD2. The chain's CDR3 is CASSLAGSRGGLSGELFF. DNA of the CDR3: TGCGCCAGCAGCTTGGCGGGCTCGCGGGGGGGCCTCTCCGGGGAGCTGTTTTTT.